The source of this TCR beta chain is a study of blood T cell repertoires in COVID-19. At the level of the study: Italy, Spain and the United States were the sources of the convalescent and acute COVID-19 samples.

The CDR3 has 13 amino acids. The germline V gene has CDR1 SGHTS and CDR2 YDEGEE. V was shortened by 1 base and J by 3 bases, with 4 bases between the two germline ends. As originally analysed: Amplifying reference gene primers gave estimates of nucleated cell counts. Data came from immunoSEQ multiplex PCR; TCRdb stores just in-frame clones and leaves some out. Clonal size and the V and J genes are those of that table, whereas D and trimming came from the DNA. The sample carries 200,000 to 250,000 clones, about 83% recorded once. The sequenced sample consisted of PBMCs or T cells enriched from blood (not recorded which). This TCR was sampled from a woman aged 45-60 years who had been exposed to COVID-19. J is TRBJ2-2 and V is TRBV5-8; D ambiguous. In nucleotides, the CDR3 is TGTGCCAGCAGCTTGTCGTACACCGGGGAGCTGTTTTTT. Protein product: CASSLSYTGELFF.